This T cell receptor (beta chain) appears in the sequencing data of a study of response to subunit inactivated influenza vaccine. Notes on the study in general: Authors suggested each seasonal flu vaccination may recruit only limited numbers of new T cells.

The CDR3 spans 12 residues. Unmatched junction bases numbered 4, after V lost 8 bases and J lost 7 bases. Germline CDR1 is ENHRY and CDR2 is SYGVKD. In regard to this clonotype: No antigen is known for it.

TCRdb independently ran MiXCR on the RT-PCR reads; one entry per CDR3 protein. The sample contains over 750,000 distinct CDR3 sequences, roughly 20% of which appear only once. The material sequenced was PBMCs from blood, taken 4 to 6 days after vaccination. This sequence was found in a man aged 45 to 65 who received an inactivated influenza vaccine. The V gene is TRBV10-3, the J gene TRBJ1-2, with TRBD1 identical over 10 bases. The CDR3 DNA reads as TGTGCCATCGGGACAGGGGATCGTGGCTACACCTTC. Protein sequence: CAIGTGDRGYTF.